Listed below are T cell receptor beta chains from one sample, sequenced in a study of shared clonotypes between healthy human individuals. The method was immunoSEQ multiplex PCR; TCRdb's version includes in-frame clones alone and lacks a portion of them. The sample shows millions of clones, approximately 95% of them seen only once. Sequenced input: naive CD4+ T cells sorted from blood. The origin of the receptors is a man aged 18 to 30 in good health. Both conserved end residues are part of each CDR3. The D gene is left open where the match is weak. Some rows have no size entry. The others give once, few or many, or a class for an expanded clone.

V gene,J gene,D gene,clone size,CDR3 DNA,CDR3 protein
TRBV15,TRBJ2-2,.,.,TGTGCCACCAGCAGAGATCTTCCCGGGGAGCTGTTTTTT,CATSRDLPGELFF
TRBV6-1,TRBJ2-5,.,.,TGTGCCAGCAGTGACGTGGGCAGGGGAGAGACCCAGTACTTC,CASSDVGRGETQYF
TRBV6-5,TRBJ2-1,TRBD2,.,TGTGCCAGCAGTTCTTCAGCGGGGGGATACAATGAGCAGTTCTTC,CASSSSAGGYNEQFF
TRBV29-1,TRBJ1-1,TRBD1,.,TGCAGCGTGGTCAGGGGGAGGAACACTGAAGCTTTCTTT,CSVVRGRNTEAFF
TRBV5-6,TRBJ2-2,TRBD1,.,TGTGCCAGCAGCTTTATAATACAGGGGGGCCCCACCGGGGAGCTGTTTTTT,CASSFIIQGGPTGELFF
TRBV11-3,TRBJ2-2,.,.,TGTGCCAACCCCCAGGACAGTATAACAACGAACACCGGGGAGCTGTTTTTT,CANPQDSITTNTGELFF
TRBV6-5,TRBJ2-3,TRBD1,.,TGTGCCTCGACAGGGGACGCCACAGATACGCAGTATTTT,CASTGDATDTQYF
TRBV5-4,TRBJ1-6,TRBD1,few,TGTGCCAGCAGCCCGGGACAGGGATGGAATTCACCCCTCCACTTT,CASSPGQGWNSPLHF
TRBV7-2,TRBJ1-2,.,.,TGTGCCAGCAGTACCGGTGGGGATGCCTATGGCTACACCTTC,CASSTGGDAYGYTF
TRBV27,TRBJ1-6,TRBD1,.,TGTGCCAGCACCGTTGGGACAGGGGGAAATTCACCCCTCCACTTT,CASTVGTGGNSPLHF
TRBV7-9,TRBJ2-2,TRBD1,.,TGTGCCAGCAGCGTAACCGGGACAGGGAACACCGGGGAGCTGTTTTTT,CASSVTGTGNTGELFF
TRBV5-4,TRBJ2-7,.,.,TGTGCCAGCAGCTTGGCGGGACGGGCCTACGAGCAGTACTTC,CASSLAGRAYEQYF
TRBV6-1,TRBJ2-7,TRBD2,.,TGTGCCAGCAGAACTAGCGGGATTTCCTACGAGCAGTACTTC,CASRTSGISYEQYF
TRBV19,TRBJ1-6,TRBD1,.,TGTGCCAGTAGGACAGGGAAAAATTCACCCCTCCACTTT,CASRTGKNSPLHF
TRBV5-1,TRBJ2-2,.,.,TGCGCCAGCAGCTTGGCAGGGCTGCCTGGGGAGCTGTTTTTT,CASSLAGLPGELFF
TRBV5-1,TRBJ2-7,TRBD2,.,TGCGCCAGCAGCCCATTTTCGGGGAGGGGATCCTACGAGCAGTACTTC,CASSPFSGRGSYEQYF
TRBV20-1,TRBJ1-1,.,.,TGCAGTGCCCCTGAGGACGTTGAAGCTTTCTTT,CSAPEDVEAFF
TRBV5-1,TRBJ2-3,TRBD2,.,TGCGCCAGCAGCTTCTCGGGGGGGAGCACAGATACGCAGTATTTT,CASSFSGGSTDTQYF
TRBV7-2,TRBJ2-1,.,.,TGTGCCAGCAGCTTAGAAGTCGGTTCAAGGCAGTTCTTC,CASSLEVGSRQFF
TRBV7-9,TRBJ1-4,.,once,TGTGCCAGCAGCTCCGGGACAGAAAAACTGTTTTTT,CASSSGTEKLFF
TRBV29-1,TRBJ2-5,.,.,TGCAGCGTTCCCTCTCCTAGGGGCCAAGAGACCCAGTACTTC,CSVPSPRGQETQYF
TRBV25-1,TRBJ2-7,TRBD2,.,TGTGCCAGCAGTGAAGATGGCCCCGGGAGGGTAAGCGAGCAGTACTTC,CASSEDGPGRVSEQYF
TRBV11-2,TRBJ2-5,.,.,TGTGCCAGCAGCTTTACTAGTCAGTCCCAAGAGACCCAGTACTTC,CASSFTSQSQETQYF
TRBV10-1,TRBJ2-7,TRBD2,once,TGCGCCAGCAACCTAGCGGGAGGAAAAGGCGAGCAGTACTTC,CASNLAGGKGEQYF
TRBV6-1,TRBJ2-7,TRBD1,.,TGTGCCAGCAGTCGTACAGGGGGCTTTGGCGAGCAGTACTTC,CASSRTGGFGEQYF
TRBV2,TRBJ2-6,.,.,TGTGCCAGCAGTGGGGCAGCTGGGGCCAACGTCCTGACTTTC,CASSGAAGANVLTF
TRBV6-1,TRBJ1-4,.,.,TGTGCCAGCAGTAAGAGGGACATTGGGCGTGAAAAACTGTTTTTT,CASSKRDIGREKLFF
TRBV19,TRBJ2-1,.,.,TGTGCCAGTAGTCCAGGACGGGAGCTGAGGAATGAGCAGTTCTTC,CASSPGRELRNEQFF
TRBV30,TRBJ1-1,.,.,TGTGCCCCTGGGGGGGGTTCGTACACTGAAGCTTTCTTT,CAPGGGSYTEAFF
TRBV5-4,TRBJ2-1,.,.,TGTGCCAGCAGTCTCGGACCCCGCAATATAAATGAGCAGTTCTTC,CASSLGPRNINEQFF
TRBV14,TRBJ1-4,TRBD1,once,TGTGCCAGCAGCCCTCGGACAGGGGGTCGCGAAAAACTGTTTTTT,CASSPRTGGREKLFF